The T cell receptor beta chain under discussion was sequenced for a study of control samples from healthy donors and cancer patients. The assay was immunoSEQ multiplex PCR, and TCRdb's table has in-frame clones only and misses some. Of approximately 120,000 clones in the sample, approximately 87% were seen once. This receptor was taken from a man aged 55-75 years in good health. The sample consisted of blood.

DNA of the CDR3: TGTGCCAGCTCACCGGGGGACAGGGGTTCCACAGATACGCAGTATTTT. Encoded protein: CASSPGDRGSTDTQYF. This chain joins TRBV18 and TRBJ2-3, with 10 bases that match TRBD1. Germline-derived CDR1 and CDR2 are KGHSH and LQKENI. The CDR3 length is 16 residues. Germline trimming cut 3 bases from V and 2 bases from J; bases unmatched to any gene: 5.